These 32 T cell receptor beta chains came from one sample sequenced in a study of naive and memory T cell subsets. Ligated cDNA underwent four rounds of PCR with nested alpha and beta constant region primers and SP2. TCRdb passed the UMI-ligation and nested PCR reads through MiXCR, listing each CDR3 protein once. The sample shows roughly 13,000 distinct CDR3 sequences, about 5.5% of them seen only once. Regarding treatment: skin biopsy from PPD injection site in Mantoux-positive individual. The library had UMIs added by 3' ligation of an oligonucleotide to TCR cDNA. This sample comprised skin, obtained from a tuberculin skin test site. The receptors stem from an adult in good health.

This clonotype was seen repeatedly, ten times or more. This chain links TRBV20-1 with TRBJ1-2, with D possibly being TRBD1 (5 bases). The CDR3 runs 13 residues. CDR1 and CDR2 from the germline V gene are DFQATT and SNEGSKA (reference sequence). The V end was cut by 3 bases, the J end by 4 bases, with 12 bases between. CDR3 bases: TGCAGTGCTAGTGTGGGGGGGATCTATGGCTACACCTTC. Amino acid sequence: CSASVGGIYGYTF.

This clonotype is medium-sized (0.01 to 0.1%). V and J are TRBV10-3 and TRBJ1-6; D is perhaps TRBD1 (6 bases). In germline, CDR1 is ENHRY, CDR2 SYGVKD. The germline V and J ends were trimmed by 2 bases and 6 bases, with 11 bases remaining between them. The CDR3 spans 15 residues. CDR3 in DNA: TGTGCCATCAGTGAGGGACAGCAACCTAATTCACCCCTCCACTTT. Translated, it gives CAISEGQQPNSPLHF.

The table lists this clonotype with many counts. J is TRBJ1-1 and V is TRBV20-1; D gene uncertain. In germline, CDR1 is DFQATT, CDR2 SNEGSKA (reference sequence). Trimming shortened V by 4 bases and J by 0 bases, and 9 bases separated the two germline ends. The CDR3 runs to 13 residues. Written as DNA, the CDR3 is TGCAGTGCTAAGAACAGCCTGAACACTGAAGCTTTCTTT. This translates into CSAKNSLNTEAFF.

The gene calls are TRBV5-1 and TRBJ2-6, with D unresolved. There are 15 residues in the CDR3. CDR1 and CDR2 from the germline V gene are SGHRS and YFSETQ. V was pared by 5 bases and J by 2 bases, with 11 bases between. The DNA of the CDR3 is TGCGCCAGCAGAGAGGCGGTTCCTGGGGCCAACGTCCTGACTTTC. Protein: CASREAVPGANVLTF.

In the case of this clonotype: Possible read error: a much larger clone is one base away. This chain connects TRBV9 to TRBJ2-3; 8 bases agree with TRBD2. The germline CDR1 and CDR2 sequences are SGDLS and YYNGEE. The ends lost 3 bases at V and 4 bases at J; junction bases unmatched: 13. The CDR3 loop spans 17 amino acids. The CDR3 spells CASSAPYAGGCSDTQYF. CDR3 DNA sequence: TGTGCCAGCAGCGCTCCCTACGCGGGGGGATGCTCAGATACGCAGTATTTT.

By its share, this clonotype is medium-sized. The chain employs TRBV4-3 and TRBJ2-2; D remains unclear. The germline V gene encodes CDR1 LGHNA and CDR2 YSLEER. The V end lost 1 base, the J end lost 4 bases, and 13 bases lay between the germline ends. This CDR3 spans 16 amino acids. The chain's CDR3 is CASSQGSYTFTGELFF. CDR3 in DNA: TGCGCCAGCAGCCAAGGCTCTTACACCTTCACCGGGGAGCTGTTTTTT.

Ten or more counts support this clonotype. The chain carries TRBV18 and TRBJ2-1; weak D call: TRBD1 (5 bases). Trimming cost V 6 bases and J 3 bases, with 15 bases left between them. This CDR3 has 15 amino acids. Germline values: CDR1 KGHSH, CDR2 LQKENI. The CDR3 bases are TGTGCCAGCTCCCCTGTCCAGGGCGGCTACAATGAGCAGTTCTTC. This gives the protein CASSPVQGGYNEQFF.

This clonotype has at least ten counts. The chain links TRBV4-2 to TRBJ2-1; 7 nucleotides match TRBD2. The germline gives CDR1 LGHNA, CDR2 YNFKEQ. This CDR3 is 15 amino acids long. The ends lost 1 base at V and 1 base at J; junction bases unmatched: 1. As DNA, the CDR3 is TGTGCCAGCAGCCAAGGGCGGGGGTCCTACAATGAGCAGTTCTTC. It is translated as CASSQGRGSYNEQFF.

There are a few counts of this clonotype. The chain is built from TRBV5-1 and TRBJ2-5, with 10 bases that match TRBD2. Germline CDR1 SGHRS, CDR2 YFSETQ. The CDR3 has 18 amino acids. J gave up 7 bases and V 4 bases, and 19 bases lay outside the gene matches. CDR3 sequence (DNA): TGCGCCAGCAGCCCCGAGGTGTGGACAGCGGGGGGGTCAGGGACCCAGTACTTC. Residues: CASSPEVWTAGGSGTQYF.

The rearrangement links TRBV5-1 to TRBJ1-1; possibly TRBD1 for D (6 bases). The CDR3 runs 16 residues. From germline, CDR1 is SGHRS and CDR2 YFSETQ. Between the trimmed V and J ends, which lost 6 bases and 3 bases, there was a span of 21 bases. The CDR3 sequence: CASTPREGGPYTEAFF. The DNA of the CDR3 is TGCGCCAGCACCCCACGGGAAGGGGGTCCGTACACTGAAGCTTTCTTT. The full variable domain, completed using reference TRBV5-1 and TRBJ1-1, is KAGVTQTPRYLIKTRGQQVTLSCSPISGHRSVSWYQQTPGQGLQFLFEYFSETQRNKGNFPGRFSGRQFSNSRSEMNVSTLELGDSALYLCASTPREGGPYTEAFFGQGTRLTVV.

This chain uses TRBV5-1 with TRBJ1-6; 7 nucleotides line up with TRBD1. The CDR3 length is 14 residues. CDR1 is SGHRS, CDR2 YFSETQ, per germline. With V trimmed by 3 bases and J by 7 bases, 4 bases remained unmatched. The CDR3 DNA sequence: TGCGCCAGCAGCTACAGGGGTCGAAATTCACCCCTCCACTTT. It yields the protein CASSYRGRNSPLHF.

This clonotype was seen repeatedly, ten times or more. The chain recombines TRBV20-1 with TRBJ1-3; weak D call: TRBD1 (6 bases). The CDR3 loop spans 13 amino acids. The V end lost 3 bases, the J end lost 2 bases, and 8 bases lay between the germline ends. The germline V gene has CDR1 DFQATT and CDR2 SNEGSKA (reference sequence). CDR3 protein: CSASRGAGNTIYF. The CDR3 coding sequence is TGCAGTGCTAGTAGGGGGGCTGGAAACACCATATATTTT.

The table lists this clonotype with many counts. J is TRBJ2-5 and V is TRBV7-2; the D is unclear. V was shortened by 2 bases and J by 2 bases, with 12 bases between the two germline ends. Germline V CDR1 and CDR2: SGHTA, FQGNSA. This CDR3 is 15 amino acids long. The CDR3 here is CASSLTLGVQETQYF. The CDR3 DNA reads as TGTGCCAGCAGCTTAACGCTAGGAGTACAAGAGACCCAGTACTTC.

This clonotype was detected a few times. This chain links TRBV20-1 with TRBJ2-7; TRBD1 matches 9 bases. CDR3 length: 13 amino acids. V gave up 3 bases and J gave up 4 bases; unmatched junction bases: 4. Germline assignment: CDR1 DFQATT and CDR2 SNEGSKA (reference sequence). Written as DNA, the CDR3 is TGCAGTGCTAGCACAGGGGGCGTTTACGAGCAGTACTTC. Its translation is CSASTGGVYEQYF.

Judged by abundance, this clonotype is medium-sized. The rearrangement links TRBV20-1 to TRBJ2-2; D ambiguous. Germline CDR1 DFQATT, CDR2 SNEGSKA (reference sequence). The CDR3 sequence is 14 residues long. Trimming removed 0 bases from V and 4 bases from J, with 9 bases in between. The CDR3 loop is CSARDIDLTGELFF. In DNA, the CDR3 is TGCAGTGCTAGAGATATAGACCTCACCGGGGAGCTGTTTTTT.

This clonotype has only a few counts. The chain recombines TRBV5-1 with TRBJ1-1, with D possibly matching TRBD1 (5 bases). CDR1 and CDR2 (germline): SGHRS, YFSETQ. V was trimmed by 0 bases and J by 4 bases, leaving 10 bases between them. The CDR3 loop spans 14 amino acids. CDR3 protein: CASSLGGSGTEAFF. The CDR3 coding sequence is TGCGCCAGCAGCTTGGGGGGCTCGGGCACTGAAGCTTTCTTT.

This clonotype was recorded many times. This chain links TRBV10-3 with TRBJ2-2; 8 bases map to TRBD2. This CDR3 comprises 17 residues. V dropped 4 bases and J dropped 0; count of bases not matched to a gene: 7. CDR1 and CDR2 from the germline V gene are ENHRY and SYGVKD. CDR3 amino acids: CAISGRAGGTNTGELFF. For the CDR3, the DNA is TGTGCCATCAGTGGACGGGCGGGGGGAACGAACACCGGGGAGCTGTTTTTT.

This clonotype was recorded many times. This sequence joins TRBV2 and TRBJ2-7; TRBD1 is a possible D gene (6 bases). V lost 3 bases to trimming and J lost 0 bases, with 9 bases between them. The germline V gene has CDR1 SNHLY and CDR2 FYNNEI. This CDR3 contains 14 residues. The CDR3 region has the DNA TGTGCCAGCAGTGATCAGGGGCACTCCTACGAGCAGTACTTC. Its translation: CASSDQGHSYEQYF.

The chain links TRBV5-1 to TRBJ2-7; unclear D gene. Trimming took off 3 bases at V and 5 bases at J, with 18 bases between the two ends. CDR3 length equals 15 residues. The germline CDR1 and CDR2 sequences are SGHRS and YFSETQ. The CDR3 sequence is CASSSRSTILDEQYF. CDR3 sequence (DNA): TGCGCCAGCAGCTCCCGTTCTACAATCCTCGACGAGCAGTACTTC.

A few counts support this clonotype. This chain joins TRBV2 and TRBJ1-4; D ambiguous. The V gene lost 6 bases and the J gene lost 8 bases, with 25 bases spanning the gap. This CDR3 spans 17 amino acids. The germline V gene encodes CDR1 SNHLY and CDR2 FYNNEI. The CDR3 coding sequence is TGTGCCAGCAGGGAGGGAGAAATCACGGGAGTACGAGAAAAACTGTTTTTT. Its translation: CASREGEITGVREKLFF.

Details on this clonotype: Being one base from a much bigger clone, this may be a read error. The chain combines TRBV30 with TRBJ1-2; D is perhaps TRBD1 (6 bases). V shed 1 base and J shed 6 bases, with 12 bases lying between them. The CDR3 runs 13 residues. In germline, CDR1 is GTSNPN, CDR2 SVGIG (reference sequence). The CDR3, as DNA: TGTGCCTGGAGTGAGGGACAAGTCCATGGCTACACCTTC. It yields the protein CAWSEGQVHGYTF. Filled out from reference TRBV30 and TRBJ1-2, the complete variable domain reads SQTIHQWPATLVQPVGSPLSLECTVEGTSNPNLYWYRQAAGRGLQLLFYSVGIGQISSEVPQNLSASRPQDRQFILSSKKLLLSDSGFYLCAWSEGQVHGYTFGSGTRLTVV.

This clonotype was seen at least ten times. The rearrangement joins TRBV20-1 to TRBJ2-7; maybe TRBD2 (5 bases). The CDR3 is made up of 16 amino acids. Germline V gene lookup returns CDR1 DFQATT and CDR2 SNEGSKA (reference sequence). Deletions cut 0 bases from V and 7 bases from J, with 22 bases between. DNA of the CDR3: TGCAGTGCTAGAGAAGTGCCCAGGAGGAGTTTGGGGGAGCAGTACTTC. Translated, it gives CSAREVPRRSLGEQYF.

The chain recombines TRBV18 with TRBJ1-5; TRBD1 matches at 9 bases. The V and J ends lost 6 bases and 7 bases, in that order; junction bases with no gene match: 13. CDR3 length: 16 residues. Per germline, CDR1 KGHSH and CDR2 LQKENI. CDR3 bases: TGTGCCAGCTCTAACCAGGGACAGGGCCCAGGGCAGCCCCAGCATTTT. This encodes CASSNQGQGPGQPQHF.

This clonotype was observed many times. The CDR3 protein is CASSRTRGNEQFF. The CDR3 nucleotides are TGTGCCAGCAGTAGGACTAGGGGTAATGAGCAGTTCTTC. The chain carries TRBV27 and TRBJ2-1; TRBD2 matches 7 bases. The germline gives CDR1 MNHEY, CDR2 SMNVEV (reference sequence). J lost 7 bases, V lost 5 bases, and 5 bases had no gene match. This CDR3 has 13 amino acids.

The table lists this clonotype with many counts. The chain carries TRBV11-2 and TRBJ1-4; D is unresolved. Trimming took off 5 bases at V and 4 bases at J, with 14 bases between the two ends. Germline CDR1 and CDR2: SGHAT and FQNNGV. CDR3 length: 15 residues. This chain's CDR3 is CASSPSDASNEKLFF. The CDR3, as DNA: TGTGCCAGCAGCCCTAGTGATGCCAGTAATGAAAAACTGTTTTTT.

The chain links TRBV10-2 to TRBJ2-5; possibly TRBD1 for D (7 bases). The V gene lost 7 bases and the J gene lost 5 bases, with 17 bases spanning the gap. CDR3 length equals 14 residues. Per germline, CDR1 WSHSY and CDR2 SAAADI. This CDR3 reads CASNSQGRTETQYF. CDR3 bases: TGCGCCAGCAATTCACAGGGGAGGACGGAGACCCAGTACTTC.

This clonotype was seen ten or more times. The chain uses TRBV20-1 and TRBJ2-5; D gene unclear. Trimming pared 3 bases from V and 5 bases from J, leaving 7 bases between. CDR1 is DFQATT, CDR2 SNEGSKA, per germline (reference sequence). The CDR3 loop spans 11 amino acids. CDR3 coding DNA: TGCAGTGCTAGTCTAGGGGAGACCCAGTACTTC. Translation: CSASLGETQYF.

This clonotype was seen many times. V gene TRBV18 combines with J gene TRBJ2-5; TRBD1 matches 10 bases. V trimming: 2 bases; J trimming: 4 bases; junction bases outside the gene matches: 1. CDR3 length: 14 amino acids. From germline, CDR1 is KGHSH and CDR2 LQKENI. CDR3 protein: CASSPGTGVETQYF. The CDR3 coding sequence is TGTGCCAGCTCACCAGGGACAGGGGTAGAGACCCAGTACTTC.

Relative to its sample, this clonotype is medium-sized. This sequence joins TRBV20-1 and TRBJ2-2; either TRBD1 or TRBD2 may supply D (5 bases each). The ends were cut back, 6 bases at V and 4 bases at J, with 18 bases in the middle. CDR3 length: 15 residues. Germline V CDR1 and CDR2: DFQATT, SNEGSKA (reference sequence). In DNA form, the CDR3 reads TGCAGTGCAGGGACCCCCTGGTCGGGCACCGGGGAGCTGTTTTTT. Encoded protein: CSAGTPWSGTGELFF.

At least ten counts were recorded for this clonotype. CDR3 sequence: CASSPRGELFF. DNA of the CDR3: TGTGCCAGCAGCCCTCGCGGGGAGCTGTTTTTT. The chain is built from TRBV6-2 or TRBV6-3 and TRBJ2-2; D gene ambiguous. Germline V gene lookup returns CDR1 MNHEY and CDR2 SVGEGT. The CDR3 runs 11 residues. The V end lost 6 bases, the J end lost 7 bases, and 6 bases lay between the germline ends.

By share, this clonotype counts as medium-sized. V and J are TRBV21-1 and TRBJ2-3; the table's TRBD1 call for D was not verified on the DNA. TRBV21-1 is classified as a pseudogene. The CDR3 totals 15 residues. Written as DNA, the CDR3 is TGTGCCAGCAATTCCAGGGGGATTAGGGCAGATACGCAGTATTTT. Its translation is CASNSRGIRADTQYF.

This clonotype was seen many times. The rearrangement uses TRBV12-3 or TRBV12-4 and TRBJ2-1, with D unclear. The V end was cut by 1 base, the J end by 6 bases, with 7 bases between. The CDR3 sequence is 13 residues long. CDR3 residues: CASSLEVPNEQFF. CDR3 DNA sequence: TGTGCCAGCAGTTTAGAGGTCCCCAATGAGCAGTTCTTC.